These 22 T cell receptor beta chains originate from one sample sequenced in a study of regulatory T cells in long-lasting Graves disease. Time point reported: persistent/refractory GD, antithyroid drugs over 5 years with positive TRAb. With RNA extracted from PBMCs as input, the TCR library was made. Construction of TCR beta libraries relied on iRepertoire HTBI primers and on Arm-PCR targeting CDR3 regions. TCRdb independently ran MiXCR on the multiplex PCR reads; one entry per CDR3 protein. The table lists roughly 700,000 distinct CDR3 sequences, about 30% of them singletons. The sequencing here drew on peripheral blood mononuclear cells (PBMCs), taken when the disease was refractory, from a patient treated with antithyroid drugs. All receptors derive from a female donor with Graves disease.

The chain carries TRBV10-3 and TRBJ2-5, with D possibly TRBD1 on 6 matching bases. CDR3 length: 13 residues. Per germline, CDR1 ENHRY and CDR2 SYGVKD. Trimming shortened V by 8 bases and J by 0 bases, and 10 bases separated the two germline ends. CDR3 nucleotides: TGTGCCATCGGCCAGGGGTACCAAGAGACCCAGTACTTC. Encoded protein: CAIGQGYQETQYF.

This chain joins TRBV5-1 and TRBJ2-2, with D possibly being TRBD2 (5 bases). CDR3 length equals 15 residues. Germline CDR1 SGHRS, CDR2 YFSETQ. Trimming shortened V by 4 bases and J by 4 bases, and 14 bases separated the two germline ends. CDR3 nucleotide sequence: TGCGCCAGCAGCCCAGTCAGAGAGGGCACCGGGGAGCTGTTTTTT. Protein product: CASSPVREGTGELFF.

The chain's CDR3 is CASSWGRESMRNYGYTF. The DNA for the CDR3 is TGTGCCAGTAGTTGGGGCAGGGAATCGATGAGAAACTATGGCTACACCTTC. The chain has TRBV19 and TRBJ1-2; tentative D call: TRBD1 (5 bases). V lost 5 bases, J lost 2 bases, and 21 bases lay in between. Germline V gives CDR1 LNHDA, CDR2 SQIVND (reference sequence). The CDR3 spans 17 residues.

This clonotype was detected a few times. The chain couples TRBV20-1 to TRBJ2-7, with D unclear. CDR3 length equals 14 residues. The germline CDR1 and CDR2 sequences are DFQATT and SNEGSKA (reference sequence). V was clipped by 1 base and J by 0 bases, with 10 bases between them. The DNA for the CDR3 is TGCAGTGCTAGAGGGACGACGAGCTCCTACGAGCAGTACTTC. Translation: CSARGTTSSYEQYF.

This clonotype was recorded at least ten times. The chain combines TRBV28 with TRBJ1-6, with TRBD1 matching over 8 bases. The trim removed 6 bases at V and 7 bases at J, leaving 5 bases unmatched. The CDR3 totals 14 residues. Germline V gives CDR1 MDHEN, CDR2 SYDVKM. The DNA of the CDR3 is TGTGCCAGCAGCTGGACAGGGAGGAATTCACCCCTCCACTTT. It encodes CASSWTGRNSPLHF.

This rearrangement joins TRBV12-5 to TRBJ1-1; a weak D match, TRBD1 (6 bases). The CDR3 is made up of 15 amino acids. The V end lost 1 base, the J end lost 6 bases, and 15 bases lay between the germline ends. Per the germline V gene, CDR1 is LGHNT and CDR2 is FRNRAP. In DNA, the CDR3 is TGTGCTAGTGGTTTGGAGGGGGGTAGTTTCGCTGAAGCTTTCTTT. Its translation: CASGLEGGSFAEAFF.

This clonotype was seen many times. The CDR3 sequence is CASSERAGVRTGELFF. DNA of the CDR3: TGTGCCAGCAGTGAACGGGCGGGAGTCCGTACCGGGGAGCTGTTTTTT. The rearrangement links TRBV6-1 to TRBJ2-2, with 7 bases matching TRBD2. Germline CDR1 reads MNHNS; CDR2 reads SASEGT. The CDR3 is 16 amino acids. Trimming cost V 2 bases and J 5 bases; bases outside gene matches: 8.

In its sample, this clonotype was seen a few times. V is TRBV6-1 and J is TRBJ2-2; D may be TRBD2 (5 bases). Trimming stripped 2 bases from V and 0 bases from J, with 10 bases between. Germline loops: CDR1 MNHNS, CDR2 SASEGT. This CDR3 spans 16 amino acids. The CDR3 DNA reads as TGTGCCAGCAGTGAAAGGACGGGATCGAACACCGGGGAGCTGTTTTTT. It translates to CASSERTGSNTGELFF.

This clonotype came up many times. The rearrangement uses TRBV11-2 and TRBJ1-4; D unresolved. V was shortened by 5 bases and J by 0 bases, with 10 bases between the two germline ends. CDR1 SGHAT and CDR2 FQNNGV come from the germline V gene. The CDR3 length is 15 residues. In nucleotides, the CDR3 is TGTGCCAGCAGCGCCCGAATGACAACTAATGAAAAACTGTTTTTT. The encoded protein is CASSARMTTNEKLFF.

This sequence joins TRBV6-1 and TRBJ2-5; no firm D call. From germline, CDR1 is MNHNS and CDR2 SASEGT. The CDR3 contains 16 residues. V was trimmed by 5 bases and J by 6 bases, leaving 22 bases between them. DNA of the CDR3: TGTGCCAGCAGTCCACGGACGGGCGGCCCCCCTAAGACCCAGTACTTC. Translating it yields CASSPRTGGPPKTQYF.

V gene TRBV20-1 combines with J gene TRBJ1-5; D is perhaps TRBD1 (6 bases). Trimming removed 3 bases at V and 0 bases at J, with 18 bases between. Germline CDR1 DFQATT, CDR2 SNEGSKA (reference sequence). The CDR3 is 17 amino acids. The CDR3 region is CSASLGQPNYSNQPQHF. The DNA for the CDR3 is TGCAGTGCTAGTCTCGGACAGCCCAATTATAGCAATCAGCCCCAGCATTTT.

This clonotype was counted between two and nine times. V is TRBV3-1 and J is TRBJ2-7; perhaps TRBD1 as D (5 bases). This CDR3 comprises 13 residues. Per germline, CDR1 LGHDT and CDR2 YNNKEL (reference sequence). The V end was cut by 1 base, the J end by 5 bases, with 9 bases between. Here the CDR3 reads CASSQVQGDEQYF. CDR3 DNA: TGTGCCAGCAGCCAAGTCCAAGGGGACGAGCAGTACTTC.

The chain carries TRBV6-9 and TRBJ1-2; D not resolved. The CDR3 has 14 amino acids. Trimming took 4 bases from V and 2 from J, leaving 11 bases between them. Germline CDR1 and CDR2: MNHGY and SVAAGI. CDR3: CASSSVESNYGYTF. The CDR3 coding sequence is TGTGCCAGCAGTTCCGTAGAGAGCAACTATGGCTACACCTTC.

Only a few counts were recorded for this clonotype. The chain uses TRBV13 and TRBJ1-5, with no clear D. The germline CDR1 and CDR2 sequences are PRHDT and FYEKMQ (reference sequence). The CDR3 covers 14 residues. V lost 1 base and J lost 4, with 8 bases in between. CDR3 sequence reads: CASSLAQTNQPQHF. For the CDR3, the DNA is TGTGCCAGCAGCTTAGCACAGACAAATCAGCCCCAGCATTTT.

This clonotype was counted ten times or more. The chain uses TRBV20-1 and TRBJ1-1; 7 bases line up with TRBD1. V was clipped by 6 bases and J by 0 bases; unmatched bases: 4. Germline V CDR1 and CDR2: DFQATT, SNEGSKA (reference sequence). The CDR3 is 13 amino acids. DNA for the CDR3: TGCAGTGCCCCGGACAGGCTGAACACTGAAGCTTTCTTT. Its protein is CSAPDRLNTEAFF.

The CDR3: CASSYLTGGGGYTF. The CDR3 DNA follows: TGTGCCAGCAGTTACTTGACAGGGGGTGGAGGCTACACCTTC. The rearrangement joins TRBV6-9 to TRBJ1-2; 9 bases agree with TRBD1. The CDR3 covers 14 residues. The junction had 7 bases not matched to a gene; V was cut back by 3 bases and J by 8 bases. Germline lookup yields CDR1 MNHGY and CDR2 SVAAGI.

The V and J genes are TRBV30 and TRBJ1-1, with TRBD1 as a possible D gene (6 bases). Trimming pared 5 bases from V and 8 bases from J, leaving 21 bases between. This CDR3 comprises 14 residues. Germline V lookup: CDR1 GTSNPN, CDR2 SVGIG (reference sequence). The CDR3 here is CAWQLGTPVREAFF. The DNA of the CDR3 is TGTGCCTGGCAGCTCGGGACACCGGTTCGCGAAGCTTTCTTT. Full variable domain (remainder filled in from reference TRBV30 and TRBJ1-1): SQTIHQWPATLVQPVGSPLSLECTVEGTSNPNLYWYRQAAGRGLQLLFYSVGIGQISSEVPQNLSASRPQDRQFILSSKKLLLSDSGFYLCAWQLGTPVREAFFGQGTRLTVV.

The chain links TRBV29-1 to TRBJ2-5; D is unresolved. This CDR3 comprises 14 residues. Germline-derived CDR1 and CDR2 are SQVTM and ANQGSEA. Trimming shortened V by 4 bases and J by 0 bases, and 12 bases separated the two germline ends. The CDR3 loop reads CSVVSPAYQETQYF. CDR3 nucleotide sequence: TGCAGCGTTGTTTCCCCTGCGTACCAAGAGACCCAGTACTTC. Looking up the rest from reference TRBV29-1 and TRBJ2-5 gives the full variable domain: SAVISQKPSRDICQRGTSLTIQCQVDSQVTMMFWYRQQPGQSLTLIATANQGSEATYESGFVIDKFPISRPNLTFSTLTVSNMSPEDSSIYLCSVVSPAYQETQYFGPGTRLLVL.

This clonotype has more than one count but fewer than ten. The chain is built from TRBV11-2 and TRBJ2-7; 9 bases fit TRBD2. CDR3 size: 17 residues. CDR1 is SGHAT, CDR2 FQNNGV, per germline. V gave up 1 base and J gave up 6 bases; unmatched junction bases: 13. As DNA, the CDR3 is TGTGCCAGCAGCTTAGGACCCCCCCGAGCGGGAGGATCCGAGCAGTACTTC. This codes for CASSLGPPRAGGSEQYF. Based on the CDR3 plus reference TRBV11-2 and TRBJ2-7, the full variable domain is EAGVAQSPRYKIIEKRQSVAFWCNPISGHATLYWYQQILGQGPKLLIQFQNNGVVDDSQLPKDRFSAERLKGVDSTLKIQPAKLEDSAVYLCASSLGPPRAGGSEQYFGPGTRLTVT.

This clonotype showed up just a few times. This chain's CDR3 is CASRETGFIGYTF. The CDR3 bases are TGTGCCAGCAGAGAGACGGGATTTATTGGCTACACCTTC. The chain recombines TRBV6-1 with TRBJ1-2, with D uncertain. Germline V gene lookup returns CDR1 MNHNS and CDR2 SASEGT. V lost 6 bases, J lost 7 bases, and 15 bases lay in between. This CDR3 spans 13 amino acids.

The V gene is TRBV27, the J gene TRBJ2-5; no clear D. Trimming took 2 bases from V and 2 from J, leaving 9 bases between them. This CDR3 comprises 14 residues. Germline V gene sequence: CDR1 MNHEY, CDR2 SMNVEV (reference sequence). The CDR3 bases are TGTGCCAGCAGTTTAATTCCGTTTCAAGAGACCCAGTACTTC. It encodes CASSLIPFQETQYF.

Only a few counts were recorded for this clonotype. The V and J genes are TRBV11-2 and TRBJ2-3; TRBD2 is a possible D gene (7 bases). Trimming removed 3 bases from V and 1 base from J, with 14 bases in between. Germline V CDR1 and CDR2: SGHAT, FQNNGV. This CDR3 is built from 16 residues. The CDR3 nucleotides read TGTGCCAGCAGCTTTGGGAGGGGGGTCGGCACAGATACGCAGTATTTT. Its protein product is CASSFGRGVGTDTQYF.